Below, one T cell receptor beta chain is given with its context. The sample belongs to a study of blood T cell repertoires in COVID-19. On the study more broadly: Researchers got acute and convalescent COVID-19 samples from the United States, Italy and Spain.

Assay: immunoSEQ multiplex PCR; the TCRdb copy retains only in-frame clones and omits some. The repertoire holds roughly 400,000 clones, with roughly 92% as singletons. Sequenced: PBMCs or T cells enriched from blood (not recorded which). The sequence derives from a woman between 35 and 50 years old who had been exposed to COVID-19.

The CDR3 DNA reads TGTGCCACCAGTGACCCGGACAGGGTTGATGAGCAGTTCTTC. Protein: CATSDPDRVDEQFF. The chain combines TRBV24-1 with TRBJ2-1; 8 bases line up with TRBD1. CDR3 length equals 14 residues. V shed 4 bases, J shed 8 bases, and the junction held 6 bases outside the gene matches. Germline V gene lookup returns CDR1 KGHDR and CDR2 SFDVKD.